Listed here are 10 T cell receptor beta chains from one sample, sequenced in a study of blood T cell repertoires in COVID-19. Clones were sequenced by immunoSEQ multiplex PCR, and TCRdb holds only the in-frame ones, with some missing. Of roughly 120,000 clones detected, approximately 87% appear once; the ten largest clones hold 2% to 2.5%. The sequencing sample was made of peripheral blood. The receptors come from a man aged 25-45 years with acute or convalescent COVID-19.

The J gene is TRBJ1-3, the V gene TRBV30, with D possibly TRBD1 on 6 matching bases. Germline V gene sequence: CDR1 GTSNPN, CDR2 SVGIG (reference sequence). The CDR3 length is 15 residues. The V gene lost 5 bases and the J gene lost 2 bases, with 16 bases spanning the gap. CDR3 DNA sequence: TGTGCCTGGTTGCTGAGGGGGATCGCTGGAAACACCATATATTTT. This encodes CAWLLRGIAGNTIYF.

V gene TRBV6-2 or TRBV6-3 combines with J gene TRBJ1-1; no definite D call. Germline V CDR1 and CDR2: MNHEY, SVGEGT. The CDR3 is 14 amino acids. The V end lost 2 bases, the J end lost 3 bases, and 10 bases lay between the germline ends. The CDR3 nucleotides read TGTGCCAGCAGTTACCGCGCCGGAGACACTGAAGCTTTCTTT. It codes for CASSYRAGDTEAFF.

The genes are TRBV6-5 and TRBJ1-2; a possible D gene is TRBD1 (5 bases). The CDR3 extends over 14 amino acids. In germline, CDR1 is MNHEY, CDR2 SVGAGI. V lost 7 bases and J 0 bases, leaving 12 bases between the germline ends. The CDR3 sequence: CASTPSGANYGYTF. CDR3 nucleotides: TGTGCCAGCACCCCGTCGGGGGCTAACTATGGCTACACCTTC.

The sample holds one count of this clone. This chain joins TRBV19 and TRBJ2-3, with a possible D match to TRBD2 (7 bases). CDR3 size: 17 residues. V dropped 5 bases and J dropped 3 bases, with 21 bases sitting between them. Germline V lookup: CDR1 LNHDA, CDR2 SQIVND (reference sequence). CDR3 sequence reads: CASSFGSGGPKTDTQYF. DNA for the CDR3: TGTGCCAGTAGTTTCGGGTCCGGGGGGCCGAAGACAGATACGCAGTATTTT.

This clone was observed a single time. The chain has TRBV6-6 and TRBJ2-5, with a possible D match to TRBD2 (5 bases). Germline V lookup: CDR1 MNHNY, CDR2 SVGAGI (reference sequence). The length of the CDR3 is 14 residues. V shed 2 bases and J shed 1 base, with 8 bases lying between them. The CDR3 nucleotides are TGTGCCAGCAGTTACCTCGGGATCCAAGAGACCCAGTACTTC. The encoded protein is CASSYLGIQETQYF.

The chain carries TRBV5-1 and TRBJ2-1, with no clear D. This CDR3 has 11 amino acids. From germline, CDR1 is SGHRS and CDR2 YFSETQ. The ends were cut back, 4 bases at V and 7 bases at J, with 6 bases in the middle. For the CDR3, the DNA is TGCGCCAGCAGCCCCCCGAATGAGCAGTTCTTC. This gives the protein CASSPPNEQFF.

The chain has TRBV3-1 (or the pseudogene TRBV3-2) and TRBJ2-1; possibly TRBD2 for D (6 bases). This CDR3 comprises 16 residues. From germline, CDR1 is LGHDT and CDR2 YNNKEL (reference sequence). V lost 1 base and J 4 bases, leaving 14 bases between the germline ends. This CDR3 is CASSQARGGVYNEQFF. CDR3 nucleotides: TGTGCCAGCAGCCAAGCACGGGGCGGGGTTTACAATGAGCAGTTCTTC.

This clone was picked up a small number of times. The V gene is TRBV21-1, the J gene TRBJ1-2; the D call TRBD1 from the table was never checked on the DNA. TRBV21-1 is assigned pseudogene status. CDR3 length equals 13 residues. The CDR3 coding sequence is TGTGCCAGCACCTGGACAGGGGTGGATGGCTACACCTTC. It specifies CASTWTGVDGYTF.

V is TRBV7-2 and J is TRBJ1-2; 7 bases agree with TRBD1. The CDR3 consists of 16 residues. Germline CDR1 SGHTA, CDR2 FQGNSA. Losses at the gene ends were 7 bases for V and 1 base for J; bases not matched to a gene: 12. The CDR3 loop is CASTPRRDSGNYGYTF. The CDR3 nucleotides read TGTGCCAGCACCCCCCGGAGGGACAGCGGTAACTATGGCTACACCTTC.

The V call is TRBV12-3 or TRBV12-4, the J call TRBJ2-7, with a weak D call TRBD1 (6 bases). CDR3 length: 12 residues. V lost 3 bases and J lost 5, with 8 bases in between. The CDR3 nucleotides read TGTGCCAGCAGTTTCCAGGGGAACGAGCAGTACGTC. Protein product: CASSFQGNEQYV.